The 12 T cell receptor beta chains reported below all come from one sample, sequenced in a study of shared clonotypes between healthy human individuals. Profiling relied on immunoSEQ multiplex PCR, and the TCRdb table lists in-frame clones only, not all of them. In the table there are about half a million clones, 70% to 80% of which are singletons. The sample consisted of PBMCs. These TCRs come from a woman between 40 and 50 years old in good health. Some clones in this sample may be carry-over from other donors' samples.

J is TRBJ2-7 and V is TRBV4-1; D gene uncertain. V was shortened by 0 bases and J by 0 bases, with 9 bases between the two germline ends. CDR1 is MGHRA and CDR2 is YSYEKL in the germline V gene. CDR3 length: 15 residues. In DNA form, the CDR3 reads TGCGCCAGCAGCCAAGATCAGGTCCTCTCCTACGAGCAGTACTTC. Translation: CASSQDQVLSYEQYF.

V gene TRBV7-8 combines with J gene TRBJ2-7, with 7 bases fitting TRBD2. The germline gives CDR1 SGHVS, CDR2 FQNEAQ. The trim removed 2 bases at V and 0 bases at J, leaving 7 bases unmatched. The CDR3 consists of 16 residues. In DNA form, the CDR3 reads TGTGCCAGCAGCTTATTGGTGGGAGGGAACTCCTACGAGCAGTACTTC. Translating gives CASSLLVGGNSYEQYF.

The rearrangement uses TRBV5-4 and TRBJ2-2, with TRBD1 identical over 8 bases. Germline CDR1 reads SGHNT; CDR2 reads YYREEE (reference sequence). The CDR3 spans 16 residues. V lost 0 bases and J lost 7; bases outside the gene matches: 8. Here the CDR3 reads CASSLAASGGFGELFF. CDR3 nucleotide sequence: TGTGCCAGCAGCTTGGCCGCCTCAGGGGGCTTCGGGGAGCTGTTTTTT.

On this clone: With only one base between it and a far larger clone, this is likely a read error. The CDR3 nucleotides are TGTGCCAGCAGTGAATTGGACAGCGATCAGCCCCAGCAATTT. The encoded protein is CASSELDSDQPQQF. The J gene is TRBJ1-5, the V gene TRBV2; perhaps TRBD1 as D (6 bases). This CDR3 is 14 amino acids long. Germline loops: CDR1 SNHLY, CDR2 FYNNEI.

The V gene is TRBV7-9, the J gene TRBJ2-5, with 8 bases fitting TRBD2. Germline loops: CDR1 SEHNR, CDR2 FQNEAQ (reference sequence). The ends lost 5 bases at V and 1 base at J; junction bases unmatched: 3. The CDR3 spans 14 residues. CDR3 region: CASSLTSAQETQYF. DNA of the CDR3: TGTGCCAGCAGCCTGACTAGCGCCCAAGAGACCCAGTACTTC. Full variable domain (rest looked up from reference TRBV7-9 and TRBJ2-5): DTGVSQNPRHKITKRGQNVTFRCDPISEHNRLYWYRQTLGQGPEFLTYFQNEAQLEKSRLLSDRFSAERPKGSFSTLEIQRTEQGDSAMYLCASSLTSAQETQYFGPGTRLLVL.

The DNA of the CDR3 is TGTGCCAGCAGCCAGTGGAGCGGGATTCCCGGGGAGCTGTTTTTT. Its translation: CASSQWSGIPGELFF. The rearrangement uses TRBV11-3 and TRBJ2-2; TRBD2 agrees at 7 bases. The J segment lost 6 bases and the V segment lost 5 bases, leaving 9 bases of the junction unmatched. CDR1 is SGHNT and CDR2 is YENEEA in the germline V gene. The CDR3 loop spans 15 amino acids.

The CDR3, as DNA: TGTGCCAGCAGCTCCGCCGACATTAGAAACACCATATATTTT. Protein: CASSSADIRNTIYF. V usage is TRBV6-6 and J usage is TRBJ1-3; D gene ambiguous. The V gene's germline CDR1 is MNHNY and CDR2 SVGAGI (reference sequence). The CDR3 has 14 amino acids. The ends were cut back, 6 bases at V and 5 bases at J, with 14 bases in the middle.

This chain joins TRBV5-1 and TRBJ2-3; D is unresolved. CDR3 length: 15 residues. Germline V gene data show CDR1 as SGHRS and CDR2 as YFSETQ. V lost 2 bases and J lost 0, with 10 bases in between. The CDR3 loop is CASSLFGASTDTQYF. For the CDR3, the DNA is TGCGCCAGCAGCTTATTCGGAGCTAGCACAGATACGCAGTATTTT.

The CDR3 nucleotides read TGTGCCAGCAGCCCCCGGACAGAAGTCTATGGCTACACCTTC. Protein: CASSPRTEVYGYTF. The chain joins TRBV6-5 to TRBJ1-2; perhaps TRBD1 as D (6 bases). The CDR3 loop spans 14 amino acids. The V gene's germline CDR1 is MNHEY and CDR2 SVGAGI. The V end lost 6 bases, the J end lost 4 bases, and 15 bases lay between the germline ends.

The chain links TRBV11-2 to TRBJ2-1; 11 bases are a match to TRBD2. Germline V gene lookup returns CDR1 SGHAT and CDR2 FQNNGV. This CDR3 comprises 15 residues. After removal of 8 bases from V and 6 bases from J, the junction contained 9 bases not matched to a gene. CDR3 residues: CASLGGTSGSNEQFF. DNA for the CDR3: TGTGCCAGCTTGGGGGGCACTAGCGGGAGCAATGAGCAGTTCTTC.

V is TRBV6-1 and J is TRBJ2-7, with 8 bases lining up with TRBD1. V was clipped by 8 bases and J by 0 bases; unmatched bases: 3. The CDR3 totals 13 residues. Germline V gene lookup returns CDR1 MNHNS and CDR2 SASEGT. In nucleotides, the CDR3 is TGTGCCAGCTTGACAGGGGTCTCCTACGAGCAGTACTTC. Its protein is CASLTGVSYEQYF.

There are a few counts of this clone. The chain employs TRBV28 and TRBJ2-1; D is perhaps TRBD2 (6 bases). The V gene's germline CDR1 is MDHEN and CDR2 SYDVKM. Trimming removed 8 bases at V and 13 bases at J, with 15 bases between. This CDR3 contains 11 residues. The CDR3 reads CASDSGTVQFF. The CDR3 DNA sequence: TGTGCCAGCGATTCCGGGACTGTACAGTTCTTC.